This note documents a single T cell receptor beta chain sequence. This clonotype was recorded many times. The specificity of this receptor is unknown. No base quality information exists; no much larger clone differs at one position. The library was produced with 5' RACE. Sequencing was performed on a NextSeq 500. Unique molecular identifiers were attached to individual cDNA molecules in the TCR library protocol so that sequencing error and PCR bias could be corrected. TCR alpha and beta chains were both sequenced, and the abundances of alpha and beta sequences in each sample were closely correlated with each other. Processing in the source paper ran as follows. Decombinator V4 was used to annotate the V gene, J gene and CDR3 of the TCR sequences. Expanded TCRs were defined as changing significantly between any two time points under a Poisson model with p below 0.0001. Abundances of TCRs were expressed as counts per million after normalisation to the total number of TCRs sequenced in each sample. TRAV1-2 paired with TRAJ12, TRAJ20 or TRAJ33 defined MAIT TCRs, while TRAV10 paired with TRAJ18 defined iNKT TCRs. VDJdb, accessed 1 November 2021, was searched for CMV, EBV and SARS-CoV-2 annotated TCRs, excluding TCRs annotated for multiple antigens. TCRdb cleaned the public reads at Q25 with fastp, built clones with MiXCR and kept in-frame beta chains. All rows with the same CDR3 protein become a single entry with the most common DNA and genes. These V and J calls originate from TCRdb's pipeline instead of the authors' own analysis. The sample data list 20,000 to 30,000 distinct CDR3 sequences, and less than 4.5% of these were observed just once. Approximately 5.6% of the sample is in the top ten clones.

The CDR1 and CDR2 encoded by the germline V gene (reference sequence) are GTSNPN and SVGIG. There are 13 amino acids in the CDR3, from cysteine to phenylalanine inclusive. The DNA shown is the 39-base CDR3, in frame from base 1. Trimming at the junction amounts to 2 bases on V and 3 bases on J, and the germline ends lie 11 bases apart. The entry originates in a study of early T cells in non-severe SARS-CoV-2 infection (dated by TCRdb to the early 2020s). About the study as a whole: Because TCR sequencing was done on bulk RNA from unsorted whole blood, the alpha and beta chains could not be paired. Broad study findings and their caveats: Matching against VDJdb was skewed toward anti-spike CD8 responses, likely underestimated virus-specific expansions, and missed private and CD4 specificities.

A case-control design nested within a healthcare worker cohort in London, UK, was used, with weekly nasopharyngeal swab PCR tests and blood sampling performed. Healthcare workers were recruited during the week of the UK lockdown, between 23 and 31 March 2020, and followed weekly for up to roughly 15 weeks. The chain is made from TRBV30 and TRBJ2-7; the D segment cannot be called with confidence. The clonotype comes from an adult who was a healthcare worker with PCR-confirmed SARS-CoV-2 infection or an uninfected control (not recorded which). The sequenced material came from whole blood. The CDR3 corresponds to CAWSPWTSYEQYF. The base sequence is TGTGCCTGGAGTCCATGGACCAGCTACGAGCAGTACTTC.